This TCR beta chain was sequenced in a study of blood T cell repertoires in COVID-19 (dated by TCRdb to between 2020 and 2021). About the study as a whole: Collaborator samples came from the United States, Italy and Spain and covered acute and convalescent phases of COVID-19. The prospective study material was composed of cDNA or gDNA derived from T cells, B-cell-depleted T cells, or PBMCs. Deeply sampled blood TCRbeta repertoires from subjects exposed to, actively infected with, or recovered from COVID-19 were included in the dataset. The repertoires were released in a freely available public database meant as a resource for research on the immune response to SARS-CoV-2. The samples were drawn from two sources: the first 160 participants of the ongoing ImmuneRACE study, and 1,000 to 1,500 subjects contributed by 6 global collaborators. Nearly every sample came with metadata listing a de-identified subject ID, COVID-19 status, age in years and sex. Where available, HLA class I and class II types were taken from metadata supplied by the sample provider and were not determined by assay-based typing. The research as a whole found: The amount of clinical and demographic metadata varied by source and participant and was provided uncurated.

The germline V gene supplies CDR1 SGHTA and CDR2 FQGNSA. Trimming removed 5 bases from V and 4 bases from J, leaving 11 bases between the germline ends. Including cysteine and phenylalanine, the CDR3 has 14 amino acids. The CDR3 DNA has 42 bases and is translated from base 1. As regards this clone: The specificity of this receptor is unknown. Base qualities are not recorded, but no much larger clone differs from it by a single base.

The immunoSEQ Assay, a bias-controlled multiplex PCR, was used to amplify TCRbeta CDR3 regions from genomic DNA. On the authors' methods: Nucleated cell counts per sample were estimated from amplification of reference gene primers within the assay. To quantify the absolute abundance of each unique TCRbeta CDR3 rearrangement, sequence reads were collapsed and filtered. For each sample, productive Simpson clonality was calculated by taking the square root of Simpson's diversity index across productive rearrangements. The clones in this table, taken by TCRdb from immuneACCESS, are in-frame only. Not every clone is retained; where verified, under half of the shortfall comes from an unresolved V gene, and the cause of the rest is unknown. V, J and clone size reflect that table, while D and trimming were determined from the DNA. The sample includes over 250,000 clones, with 65% to 85% observed a single time. The ten most abundant clones make up more than 1.4% of the sample.

One collaborating source in Seattle enrolled patients while the patients were actively infected and followed the patients over time throughout the course of disease. Whole blood was collected in K2EDTA tubes by collaborating institutions according to the institutions' own protocols. For TCRbeta analysis, collaborator samples were shipped as frozen whole blood, as isolated PBMCs, or as DNA extracted from either sample type. The TCR was taken from a human donor with COVID-19, enrolled during active disease. The donor label of this sample is uncertain. This receptor chain uses TRBV7-2 and TRBJ2-2; the D gene is unclear. Sequences were obtained from peripheral blood. The DNA is as follows: TGTGCCAGCAGCCTCTACGCTACCACCGGGGAGCTGTTTTTT. It codes for CASSLYATTGELFF.